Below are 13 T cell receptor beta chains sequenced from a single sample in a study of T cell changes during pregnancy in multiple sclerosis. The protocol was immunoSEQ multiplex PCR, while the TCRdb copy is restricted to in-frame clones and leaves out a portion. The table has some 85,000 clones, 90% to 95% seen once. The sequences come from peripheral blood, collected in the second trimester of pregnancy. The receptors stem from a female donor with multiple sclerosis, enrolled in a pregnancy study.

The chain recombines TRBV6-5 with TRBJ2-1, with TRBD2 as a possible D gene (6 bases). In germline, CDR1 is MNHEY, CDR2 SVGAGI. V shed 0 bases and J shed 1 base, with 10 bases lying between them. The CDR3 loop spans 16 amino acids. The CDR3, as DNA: TGTGCCAGCAGTTACTCGGGGACTTCTTCCTACAATGAGCAGTTCTTC. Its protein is CASSYSGTSSYNEQFF.

In nucleotides, the CDR3 is TGTGCCAGCAGACCGCCGGGACTAGCGTACGAGCAGTACTTC. This encodes CASRPPGLAYEQYF. The chain links TRBV27 to TRBJ2-7; 10 nucleotides align to TRBD2. From germline, CDR1 is MNHEY and CDR2 SMNVEV (reference sequence). The trim removed 6 bases at V and 4 bases at J, leaving 6 bases unmatched. The CDR3 extends over 14 amino acids.

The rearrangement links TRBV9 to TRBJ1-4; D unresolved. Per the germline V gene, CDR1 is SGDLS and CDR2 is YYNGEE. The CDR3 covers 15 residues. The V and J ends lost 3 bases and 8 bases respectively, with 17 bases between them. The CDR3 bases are TGTGCCAGCAGCGAAAAATCGGCATCGAGGGAAAAACTGTTTTTT. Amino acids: CASSEKSASREKLFF.

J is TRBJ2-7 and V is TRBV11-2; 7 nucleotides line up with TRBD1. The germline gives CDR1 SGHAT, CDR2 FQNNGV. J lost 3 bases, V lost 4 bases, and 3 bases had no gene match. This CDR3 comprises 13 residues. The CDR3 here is CASSYGTDYEQYF. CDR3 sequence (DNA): TGTGCCAGCAGCTACGGGACAGACTACGAGCAGTACTTC.

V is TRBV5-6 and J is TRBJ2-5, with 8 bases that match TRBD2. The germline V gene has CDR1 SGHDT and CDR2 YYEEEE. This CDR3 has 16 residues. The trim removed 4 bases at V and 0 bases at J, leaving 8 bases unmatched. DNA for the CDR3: TGTGCCAGCAGCCCCCTGGGACTAGAGAACCAAGAGACCCAGTACTTC. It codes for CASSPLGLENQETQYF. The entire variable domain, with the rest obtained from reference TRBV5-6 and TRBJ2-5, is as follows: DAGVTQSPTHLIKTRGQQVTLRCSPKSGHDTVSWYQQALGQGPQFIFQYYEEEERQRGNFPDRFSGHQFPNYSSELNVNALLLGDSALYLCASSPLGLENQETQYFGPGTRLLVL.

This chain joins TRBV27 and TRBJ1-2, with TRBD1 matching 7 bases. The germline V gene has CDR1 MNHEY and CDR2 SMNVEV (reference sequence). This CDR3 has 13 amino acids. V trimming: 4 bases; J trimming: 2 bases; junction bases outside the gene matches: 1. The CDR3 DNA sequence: TGTGCCAGCAGTTCGACAGGGAACTATGGCTACACCTTC. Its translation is CASSSTGNYGYTF.

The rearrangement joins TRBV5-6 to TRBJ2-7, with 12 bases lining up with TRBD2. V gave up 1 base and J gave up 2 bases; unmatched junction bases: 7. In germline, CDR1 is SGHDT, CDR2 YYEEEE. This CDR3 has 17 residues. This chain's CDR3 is CASSLSGLAGGPYEQYF. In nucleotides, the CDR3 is TGTGCCAGCAGCTTGTCTGGCCTAGCGGGAGGGCCCTACGAGCAGTACTTC.

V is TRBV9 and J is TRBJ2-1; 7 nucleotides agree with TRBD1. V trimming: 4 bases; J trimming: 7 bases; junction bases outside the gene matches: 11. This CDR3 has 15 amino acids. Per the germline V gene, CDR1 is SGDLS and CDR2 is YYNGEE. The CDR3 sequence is CASSPYGTVTNEQFF. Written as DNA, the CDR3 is TGTGCCAGCAGCCCTTACGGGACAGTCACGAATGAGCAGTTCTTC.

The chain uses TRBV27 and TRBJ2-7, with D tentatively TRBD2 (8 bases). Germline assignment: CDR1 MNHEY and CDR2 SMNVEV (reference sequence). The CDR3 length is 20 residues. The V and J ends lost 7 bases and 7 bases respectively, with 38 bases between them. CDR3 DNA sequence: TGTGCCAGCACTAACAAAGAGGGACAGCGAGTACTAGCGGTTGGGGGGGAGCAGTACTTC. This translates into CASTNKEGQRVLAVGGEQYF.

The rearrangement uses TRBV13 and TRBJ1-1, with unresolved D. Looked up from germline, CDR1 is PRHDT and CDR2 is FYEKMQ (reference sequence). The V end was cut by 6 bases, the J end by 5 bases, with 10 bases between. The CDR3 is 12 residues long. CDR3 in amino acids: CASRLLRTEAFF. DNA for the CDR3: TGTGCCAGCAGGCTCCTTAGAACTGAAGCTTTCTTT.

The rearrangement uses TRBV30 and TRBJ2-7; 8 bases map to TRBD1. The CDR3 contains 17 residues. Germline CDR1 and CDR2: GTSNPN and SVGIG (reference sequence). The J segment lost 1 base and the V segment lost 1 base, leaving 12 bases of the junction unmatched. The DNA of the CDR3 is TGTGCCTGGAGTGGGGGGAACCCCGGGACAGGTTCCTACGAGCAGTACTTC. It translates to CAWSGGNPGTGSYEQYF.

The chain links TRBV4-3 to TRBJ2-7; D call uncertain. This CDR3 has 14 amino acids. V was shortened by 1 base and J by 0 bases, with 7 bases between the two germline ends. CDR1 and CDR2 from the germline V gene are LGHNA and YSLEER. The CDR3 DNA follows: TGCGCCAGCAGCCAAGGGCCTAGCTCCTACGAGCAGTACTTC. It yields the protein CASSQGPSSYEQYF.

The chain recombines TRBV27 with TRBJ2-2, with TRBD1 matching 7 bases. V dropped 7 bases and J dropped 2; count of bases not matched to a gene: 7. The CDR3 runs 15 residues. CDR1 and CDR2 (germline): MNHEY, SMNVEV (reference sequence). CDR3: CASTGRDRNTGELFF. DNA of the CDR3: TGTGCCAGCACCGGCCGGGACAGAAACACCGGGGAGCTGTTTTTT.